What follows is one T cell receptor (beta chain) and its context. Antigen: not known. CDR1 LNHNV and CDR2 YYDKDF come from the germline V gene (reference sequence). V was clipped by 6 bases and J by 6 bases; unmatched bases: 1. This CDR3 is 11 amino acids long. This entry belongs to a study of cytomegalovirus exposure and HLA in healthy donors. Study findings and constraints: Approximately 160 TCR beta chains were listed as cytomegalovirus-associated. In vitro testing confirmed a few CMV-associated chains as specific for CMV antigens. According to a subsequent analysis, TCR clusters identified in the first cohort showed a tendency to co-occur across the 100 to 150 validation repertoires.

Clones were read by immunoSEQ multiplex PCR, and TCRdb kept only the in-frame ones, dropping some. Here the sample spans some 190,000 clones, roughly 86% being singletons. This chain joins TRBV15 and TRBJ1-1, with 7 positions matching TRBD1. The sequence was obtained from a young woman in good health and CMV-seronegative. Sample: PBMCs. The CDR3 DNA reads TGTGCCACCAGTCAGGGGGCTGAAGCTTTCTTT. Amino acids: CATSQGAEAFF.